This T cell receptor beta chain was observed in a study of graft-versus-host responses after intestinal transplantation. At the level of the study: The study gave all recipients anti-thymocyte globulin induction, then tacrolimus and steroids for 2 to 3 years. Notes on the study in general: Peak circulating GvH clone levels were associated with early post-transplant HvG declines. Recipient-marrow GvH clones were detected, some having first appeared in ileum or blood. Allograft graft-versus-host to host-versus-graft clonal ratios ran high in patients with graft-donor T cell macrochimerism.

Method: immunoSEQ multiplex PCR; TCRdb's copy keeps in-frame clones and lacks some. The sample has about 90,000 clones; over 85% are singletons. CDR1 KGHSH and CDR2 LQKENI come from the germline V gene. This CDR3 comprises 15 residues. Trimming removed 5 bases at V and 0 bases at J, with 14 bases between. As regards this clone: Its antigen is currently unknown.

The source is a human donor who received an intestinal transplant. The gene calls are TRBV18 and TRBJ2-7; possibly TRBD1 for D (6 bases). The sample consisted of unstimulated CD4+ T cells sorted from spleen or lymph node cells, taken before intestinal transplant. CDR3 DNA sequence: TGTGCCAGCTCAGCTCGGGACACATCCTCCTACGAGCAGTACTTC. Its protein is CASSARDTSSYEQYF. The full variable domain, with the rest looked up from reference TRBV18 and TRBJ2-7, is NAGVMQNPRHLVRRRGQEARLRCSPMKGHSHVYWYRQLPEEGLKFMVYLQKENIIDESGMPKERFSAEFPKEGPSILRIQQVVRGDSAAYFCASSARDTSSYEQYFGPGTRLTVT.